This T cell receptor (beta chain) was recovered during a study of regulatory T cells in long-lasting Graves disease. Study at large: Less than 3 months of antithyroid drugs had been taken by newly diagnosed Graves' patients.

The CDR3 covers 14 residues. J was trimmed by 7 bases and V by 7 bases; bases with no gene match: 13. Germline V CDR1 and CDR2: WSHSY, SAAADI. Construction of the TCR beta libraries employed iRepertoire HTBI primers in conjunction with Arm-PCR of CDR3 regions. Via MiXCR, TCRdb re-called the multiplex PCR reads, giving one row per CDR3 protein. Of over 500,000 distinct CDR3 sequences in the sample, more than 15% were seen once. Notes on the study in general: Persistent disease favored TRBV28, TRBJ1-2 and TRBJ2-5.

The time point was: newly diagnosed GD, antithyroid drugs for less than 3 months. The TCR library was prepared using RNA isolated from PBMCs. Patient provenance is recorded as an endocrinology department in Xi'an, China. This clonotype showed up many times. Its matching antigen is unknown. The data were also submitted as part of a second study, on T cells in Graves' hyperthyroidism and ophthalmopathy. According to that study: Ophthalmopathy was predicted by the model a median of roughly 6.6 months ahead of onset.

Sample: peripheral blood mononuclear cells (PBMCs), taken at new diagnosis, from a patient treated with antithyroid drugs. This TCR came from a young man with Graves disease. The rearrangement uses TRBV10-2 and TRBJ2-7; 7 nucleotides line up with TRBD2. The CDR3 region is CASKWQRTSREQYF. In DNA, the CDR3 is TGCGCCAGCAAGTGGCAGCGGACTAGTCGGGAGCAGTACTTC.